This T cell receptor beta chain derives from a study of cytomegalovirus exposure and HLA in healthy donors. About the research overall: The 95 to 150 validation repertoires used the same platform as the approximately 670 first-cohort repertoires, a later analysis reported.

Repertoires were generated with immunoSEQ multiplex PCR, while TCRdb's copy carries only in-frame clones and drops some. Of about 160,000 clones listed, approximately 96% were seen once; the top ten hold about 0.89%. This CDR3 comprises 13 residues. V dropped 6 bases and J dropped 0 bases, with 8 bases sitting between them. Germline values: CDR1 MNHEY, CDR2 SVGAGI. This chain joins TRBV6-5 and TRBJ1-1; D ambiguous. Specimen: PBMCs. The TCR comes from a woman under 30 in good health and CMV-seronegative. DNA for the CDR3: TGTGCCAGCAGATATGGGCTGAACACTGAAGCTTTCTTT. Translating it yields CASRYGLNTEAFF.